A selection of T cell receptor beta chains follows, all from one sample in a study of blood T cell repertoires in COVID-19. Repertoires were generated with immunoSEQ multiplex PCR, while TCRdb's copy carries only in-frame clones and drops some. Among 300,000 to 400,000 clones, roughly 90% were seen once, and the ten largest hold 3% to 4%. Sequencing was carried out using peripheral blood. These receptor sequences come from a woman in her 50s with active or convalescent COVID-19. Both conserved end residues are part of each CDR3. The order of the fields is clone size, V gene, D gene, J gene, CDR3 protein, CDR3 DNA. A D gene is named only where the DNA matches it firmly. The listing skips clone size in some rows; elsewhere it reads once, few, many or a size class.

>.|TRBV19|.|TRBJ1-2
CASSIGGNGYTF
TGTGCCAGTAGTATAGGCGGAAACGGCTACACCTTC
>.|TRBV4-1|TRBD1|TRBJ1-4
CASSLGQGGEKLFF
TGCGCCAGCAGCCTCGGACAGGGAGGGGAAAAACTGTTTTTT
>.|TRBV5-1|TRBD1|TRBJ2-5
CASSLAGTGAQETQYF
TGCGCCAGCAGCTTGGCCGGGACAGGGGCTCAAGAGACCCAGTACTTC
>.|TRBV11-2|TRBD1|TRBJ1-6
CASSSNRGFSPLHF
TGTGCCAGCAGCTCCAACAGGGGATTTTCACCCCTCCACTTT
>.|TRBV19|TRBD1|TRBJ1-5
CASSSGTGVPYSNQPQHF
TGTGCCAGTAGTAGTGGGACAGGGGTACCTTATAGCAATCAGCCCCAGCATTTT
>.|TRBV7-2|.|TRBJ2-2
CASSLARVTGELFF
TGTGCCAGCAGCTTAGCGCGGGTCACCGGGGAGCTGTTTTTT
>.|TRBV6-5|.|TRBJ1-1
CASSRREGTEAFF
TGTGCCAGCAGTCGCAGGGAGGGGACTGAAGCTTTCTTT
>.|TRBV4-2|.|TRBJ2-7
CASSQEMRNRPYEQYF
TGTGCCAGCAGCCAAGAGATGCGGAACAGGCCCTACGAGCAGTACTTC
>.|TRBV27|TRBD1|TRBJ1-2
CASSLSRDRANYGYTF
TGTGCCAGCAGTTTATCGAGGGACAGGGCCAACTATGGCTACACCTTC
>once|TRBV13|.|TRBJ2-1
CASSLEFTDEQFF
TGTGCCAGCAGCTTAGAGTTCACAGATGAGCAGTTCTTC
>.|TRBV6-2/TRBV6-3|.|TRBJ2-7
CASSYPLRELSYEQYF
TGTGCCAGCAGTTACCCCCTGAGGGAACTCTCCTACGAGCAGTACTTC
>.|TRBV19|.|TRBJ2-1
CASSIEERGWFF
TGTGCCAGTAGTATAGAGGAAAGAGGTTGGTTCTTC
>.|TRBV6-6|.|TRBJ2-1
CASSPTPGNEQFF
TGTGCCAGCAGTCCAACTCCGGGCAATGAGCAGTTCTTC
>.|TRBV3-1/TRBV3-2|.|TRBJ1-3
CASSQGGRGNTIYF
TGTGCCAGCAGCCAAGGGGGCCGCGGAAACACCATATATTTT
>.|TRBV7-2|TRBD2|TRBJ2-5
CASSLDAGGQETQYF
TGTGCCAGCAGCTTAGATGCGGGGGGGCAAGAGACCCAGTACTTC
>.|TRBV11-2|TRBD2|TRBJ2-7
CASSLTSGAYEQYF
TGTGCCAGCAGCTTAACTAGCGGGGCCTACGAGCAGTACTTC
>.|TRBV5-8|TRBD1|TRBJ1-4
CASSLGDSTTNEKLFF
TGTGCCAGCAGCTTGGGGGACAGCACAACTAATGAAAAACTGTTTTTT
>.|TRBV3-1/TRBV3-2|TRBD1|TRBJ1-1
CASSQLGSCPEDRVLMNTEAFF
TGTGCCAGCAGCCAATTGGGGTCTTGTCCTGAGGACAGGGTACTCATGAACACTGAAGCTTTCTTT
>few|TRBV3-1/TRBV3-2|.|TRBJ1-1
CASSQAWRAGADTEAFF
TGTGCCAGCAGCCAAGCCTGGAGGGCCGGGGCAGACACTGAAGCTTTCTTT
>.|TRBV9|TRBD1|TRBJ2-1
CASSGGTAEQFF
TGTGCCAGCAGCGGAGGGACAGCTGAGCAGTTCTTC
>.|TRBV4-1|.|TRBJ1-3
CASSQVDSSSGNTIYF
TGCGCCAGCAGCCAAGTAGACAGCTCCTCTGGAAACACCATATATTTT
>.|TRBV2|.|TRBJ1-5
CASSVGQGKGNQPQHF
TGTGCCAGCAGTGTGGGCCAGGGGAAGGGCAATCAGCCCCAGCATTTT
>.|TRBV11-2|.|TRBJ2-2
CASSLRGLTGELFF
TGTGCCAGCAGCTTACGAGGTTTAACCGGGGAGCTGTTTTTT
>.|TRBV19|TRBD1|TRBJ1-2
CATRTGGEYGYTF
TGTGCCACCCGGACAGGCGGAGAGTATGGCTACACCTTC
>.|TRBV19|.|TRBJ1-1
CASSIGGVGYHTEAFF
TGTGCCAGTAGTATAGGGGGGGTAGGGTACCACACTGAAGCTTTCTTT
>once|TRBV5-1|TRBD1|TRBJ1-2
CASRLGTGSYGYTF
TGCGCCAGCAGACTCGGGACAGGGTCCTATGGCTACACCTTC
>.|TRBV20-1|TRBD2|TRBJ2-1
CSASRPGLAGGVEQFF
TGCAGTGCTAGTCGCCCGGGACTAGCGGGAGGTGTTGAGCAGTTCTTC
>.|TRBV19|TRBD1|TRBJ1-2
CASSMETGGRNYGYTF
TGTGCCAGTAGTATGGAGACAGGGGGCAGGAACTATGGCTACACCTTC
>.|TRBV14|.|TRBJ1-1
CASSQQGMGYTEAFF
TGTGCCAGCAGCCAACAGGGGATGGGGTACACTGAAGCTTTCTTT
>.|TRBV4-3|.|TRBJ2-3
CASSQDWSVDTDTQYF
TGCGCCAGCAGCCAAGATTGGAGCGTGGATACTGATACGCAGTATTTT
>few|TRBV19|.|TRBJ1-2
CASSIGFGNLAWGYTF
TGTGCCAGTAGTATAGGCTTTGGCAATCTGGCCTGGGGCTACACCTTC
>.|TRBV9|TRBD2|TRBJ2-2
CASSVASGATGELFF
TGTGCCAGCAGCGTAGCAAGCGGGGCAACCGGGGAGCTGTTTTTT
>once|TRBV4-1|TRBD1|TRBJ1-2
CASSQVMTGDYGYTF
TGCGCCAGCAGCCAAGTTATGACAGGGGACTATGGCTACACCTTC
>many|TRBV7-2|TRBD2|TRBJ2-3
CASSSRPRLAGADTQYF
TGTGCCAGCAGCTCACGCCCTCGACTAGCGGGAGCAGATACGCAGTATTTT
>.|TRBV28|TRBD1|TRBJ1-6
CASSLQDRDNSPLHF
TGTGCCAGCAGTCTACAGGACAGGGATAATTCACCCCTCCACTTT
>.|TRBV3-1/TRBV3-2|.|TRBJ2-2
CASSQAGGGTGELFF
TGTGCCAGCAGCCAAGCGGGGGGCGGCACCGGGGAGCTGTTTTTT
>.|TRBV7-2|.|TRBJ1-2
CASGEAMGLWGYTF
TGTGCCAGCGGAGAAGCAATGGGGCTCTGGGGCTACACCTTC
>.|TRBV2|TRBD2|TRBJ2-7
CASSERQGGNEQYF
TGTGCCAGCAGTGAAAGGCAGGGAGGGAACGAGCAGTACTTC
>.|TRBV2|.|TRBJ1-1
CASSTQQNTEAFF
TGTGCCAGCAGTACCCAACAGAACACTGAAGCTTTCTTT
>.|TRBV5-1|.|TRBJ2-7
CASSLVSGEQYF
TGCGCCAGCAGCTTGGTCAGTGGCGAGCAGTACTTC
>.|TRBV27|.|TRBJ1-6
CASSPAGRAVGSPLHF
TGTGCCAGCAGTCCGGCAGGGCGTGCTGTGGGTTCACCCCTCCACTTT
>.|TRBV4-2|TRBD2|TRBJ2-6
CASSQLAGDTGANVLTF
TGTGCCAGCAGCCAATTAGCGGGAGACACTGGGGCCAACGTCCTGACTTTC
>.|TRBV5-1|.|TRBJ2-5
CASSLSSRETQYF
TGCGCCAGCAGCTTAAGCTCTCGGGAGACCCAGTACTTC
>.|TRBV9|.|TRBJ2-5
CASSDRSAGETQYF
TGTGCCAGCAGCGACAGGTCCGCGGGGGAGACCCAGTACTTC